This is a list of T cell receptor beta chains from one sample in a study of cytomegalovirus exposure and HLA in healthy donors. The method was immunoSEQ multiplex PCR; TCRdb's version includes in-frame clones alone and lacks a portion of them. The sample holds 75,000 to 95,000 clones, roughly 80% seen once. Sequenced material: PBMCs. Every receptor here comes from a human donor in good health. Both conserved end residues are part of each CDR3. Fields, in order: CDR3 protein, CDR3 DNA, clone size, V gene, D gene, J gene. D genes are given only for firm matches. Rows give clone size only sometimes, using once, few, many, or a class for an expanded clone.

CDR3 protein: CASSIPGRTNGYTF
CDR3 DNA: TGTGCCAGTAGTATCCCCGGACGGACAAATGGCTACACCTTC
clone size: -
V gene: TRBV19
D gene: -
J gene: TRBJ1-2

CDR3 protein: CASSPGTGPYGYTF
CDR3 DNA: TGTGCCAGCAGCCCGGGGACAGGGCCCTATGGCTACACCTTC
clone size: -
V gene: TRBV11-2
D gene: TRBD1
J gene: TRBJ1-2

CDR3 protein: CASSIDREQPQHF
CDR3 DNA: TGTGCCAGTAGTATAGATCGGGAACAGCCCCAGCATTTT
clone size: -
V gene: TRBV19
D gene: -
J gene: TRBJ1-5

CDR3 protein: CASSQDWGQSHQPQHF
CDR3 DNA: TGCGCCAGCAGCCAAGATTGGGGACAGTCTCATCAGCCCCAGCATTTT
clone size: -
V gene: TRBV4-1
D gene: TRBD1
J gene: TRBJ1-5

CDR3 protein: CASSHGDRVNTEAFF
CDR3 DNA: TGCGCCAGCAGCCACGGGGACAGGGTGAACACTGAAGCTTTCTTT
clone size: -
V gene: TRBV4-3
D gene: TRBD1
J gene: TRBJ1-1

CDR3 protein: CSVITGTSYEQYF
CDR3 DNA: TGCAGCGTTATCACAGGGACGTCCTACGAGCAGTACTTC
clone size: -
V gene: TRBV29-1
D gene: -
J gene: TRBJ2-7

CDR3 protein: CSVVERGAASEQFF
CDR3 DNA: TGCAGCGTTGTCGAGCGGGGGGCGGCAAGTGAGCAGTTCTTC
clone size: few
V gene: TRBV29-1
D gene: TRBD2
J gene: TRBJ2-1

CDR3 protein: CASRSGLADTYNEQFF
CDR3 DNA: TGTGCCAGCAGGAGTGGACTAGCCGATACCTACAATGAGCAGTTCTTC
clone size: -
V gene: TRBV6-6
D gene: TRBD2
J gene: TRBJ2-1

CDR3 protein: CASRPTGGFNTGELFF
CDR3 DNA: TGTGCCAGTAGACCGACCGGGGGGTTTAACACCGGGGAGCTGTTTTTT
clone size: -
V gene: TRBV19
D gene: TRBD2
J gene: TRBJ2-2

CDR3 protein: CASSPTGGDSPLHF
CDR3 DNA: TGTGCCAGCAGTCCCACAGGGGGCGATTCACCCCTCCACTTT
clone size: -
V gene: TRBV25-1
D gene: TRBD1
J gene: TRBJ1-6

CDR3 protein: CASSQDNWESSVPYNEQFF
CDR3 DNA: TGTGCCAGCAGCCAAGATAATTGGGAGAGCTCCGTTCCCTACAATGAGCAGTTCTTC
clone size: -
V gene: TRBV4-2
D gene: -
J gene: TRBJ2-1

CDR3 protein: CASSQGQQLYGYTF
CDR3 DNA: TGTGCCAGCTCACAGGGACAGCAGCTCTATGGCTACACCTTC
clone size: -
V gene: TRBV18
D gene: TRBD1
J gene: TRBJ1-2

CDR3 protein: CASRNRGPPTEAFF
CDR3 DNA: TGTGCCAGCAGAAACAGGGGACCTCCTACTGAAGCTTTCTTT
clone size: few
V gene: TRBV6-5
D gene: TRBD1
J gene: TRBJ1-1

CDR3 protein: CASSLSQGSYGYTF
CDR3 DNA: TGTGCCAGCAGCCTATCACAGGGGAGCTATGGCTACACCTTC
clone size: -
V gene: TRBV6-5
D gene: TRBD1
J gene: TRBJ1-2

CDR3 protein: CASSQDPGSGGNEQFF
CDR3 DNA: TGCGCCAGCAGCCAAGATCCCGGTTCCGGGGGGAATGAGCAGTTCTTC
clone size: -
V gene: TRBV4-3
D gene: TRBD2
J gene: TRBJ2-1

CDR3 protein: CASSQDSAGAETGELFF
CDR3 DNA: TGCGCCAGCAGCCAAGATTCGGCAGGGGCCGAGACCGGGGAGCTGTTTTTT
clone size: -
V gene: TRBV4-3
D gene: -
J gene: TRBJ2-2

CDR3 protein: CASSYLSLGPEQFF
CDR3 DNA: TGTGCCAGCAGTTACCTCAGCCTGGGGCCGGAGCAGTTCTTC
clone size: -
V gene: TRBV6-6
D gene: -
J gene: TRBJ2-1

CDR3 protein: CASSYGGTEAFF
CDR3 DNA: TGTGCCAGCAGTTACGGGGGGACTGAAGCTTTCTTT
clone size: many
V gene: TRBV6-5
D gene: -
J gene: TRBJ1-1

CDR3 protein: CASSFYYEQYF
CDR3 DNA: TGTGCCAGCAGTTTCTACTACGAGCAGTACTTC
clone size: -
V gene: TRBV2
D gene: -
J gene: TRBJ2-7

CDR3 protein: CSVPTSGTTDTQYF
CDR3 DNA: TGCAGCGTTCCGACTAGCGGTACCACAGATACGCAGTATTTT
clone size: -
V gene: TRBV29-1
D gene: TRBD2
J gene: TRBJ2-3

CDR3 protein: CASSYSRRGAWAFF
CDR3 DNA: TGTGCCAGCAGTTACTCCAGGCGGGGGGCGTGGGCTTTCTTT
clone size: once
V gene: TRBV6-5
D gene: -
J gene: TRBJ1-1

CDR3 protein: CASSSGTTQKKLFF
CDR3 DNA: TGTGCCAGCTCTTCCGGGACAACCCAGAAAAAACTGTTTTTT
clone size: -
V gene: TRBV6-5
D gene: -
J gene: TRBJ1-4

CDR3 protein: CASSLRLAGGYNEQFF
CDR3 DNA: TGTGCCAGCAGCTTGAGACTAGCGGGGGGGTACAATGAGCAGTTCTTC
clone size: -
V gene: TRBV7-6
D gene: TRBD2
J gene: TRBJ2-1

CDR3 protein: CASSGTALNTEAFF
CDR3 DNA: TGCGCCAGCAGTGGGACAGCCTTGAACACTGAAGCTTTCTTT
clone size: -
V gene: TRBV5-1
D gene: TRBD1
J gene: TRBJ1-1

CDR3 protein: CASSLGRLPQNF
CDR3 DNA: TGTGCCAGCAGCTTGGGCCGTCTGCCCCAGAATTTT
clone size: -
V gene: TRBV5-8
D gene: -
J gene: TRBJ1-5

CDR3 protein: CASSYDRGSSGGYTF
CDR3 DNA: TGTGCCAGCAGTTACGACAGGGGTAGTTCGGGTGGCTACACCTTC
clone size: -
V gene: TRBV6-5
D gene: TRBD1
J gene: TRBJ1-2

CDR3 protein: CASSRTGSNTGELFF
CDR3 DNA: TGTGCCAGCAGTAGAACAGGGTCAAACACCGGGGAGCTGTTTTTT
clone size: once
V gene: TRBV6-5
D gene: -
J gene: TRBJ2-2

CDR3 protein: CSVVEWAGDLTF
CDR3 DNA: TGCAGCGTCGTCGAGTGGGCAGGGGACCTGACTTTC
clone size: once
V gene: TRBV29-1
D gene: -
J gene: TRBJ2-6

CDR3 protein: CASSLNRGTNEKLFF
CDR3 DNA: TGTGCCAGCAGTTTAAACAGGGGCACTAATGAAAAACTGTTTTTT
clone size: -
V gene: TRBV27
D gene: TRBD1
J gene: TRBJ1-4

CDR3 protein: CTSSQDSASLETQYF
CDR3 DNA: TGCACCAGCAGCCAAGATTCGGCTAGCCTAGAGACCCAGTACTTC
clone size: -
V gene: TRBV1
D gene: -
J gene: TRBJ2-5

CDR3 protein: CASSTGWQRGTDTQYF
CDR3 DNA: TGTGCCAGCAGCACCGGTTGGCAGCGAGGGACAGATACGCAGTATTTT
clone size: -
V gene: TRBV5-8
D gene: -
J gene: TRBJ2-3

CDR3 protein: CASSQTRDNQETQYF
CDR3 DNA: TGCGCCAGCAGCCAAACCCGGGACAACCAAGAGACCCAGTACTTC
clone size: -
V gene: TRBV4-1
D gene: -
J gene: TRBJ2-5

CDR3 protein: CAYLTGGGYEQYF
CDR3 DNA: TGTGCCTACCTGACAGGGGGAGGCTACGAGCAGTACTTC
clone size: -
V gene: TRBV30
D gene: TRBD1
J gene: TRBJ2-7

CDR3 protein: CASGLINQPQNF
CDR3 DNA: TGTGCCAGCGGACTTATCAATCAGCCCCAGAATTTT
clone size: -
V gene: TRBV2
D gene: -
J gene: TRBJ1-5

CDR3 protein: CASSLDSPQTYNSPLHF
CDR3 DNA: TGCGCCAGCAGCTTGGACAGCCCCCAAACCTATAATTCACCCCTCCACTTT
clone size: -
V gene: TRBV5-1
D gene: -
J gene: TRBJ1-6

CDR3 protein: CASSYSRGFNYGYTF
CDR3 DNA: TGTGCCAGCAGTTACTCCCGCGGGTTCAACTATGGCTACACCTTC
clone size: -
V gene: TRBV6-5
D gene: -
J gene: TRBJ1-2

CDR3 protein: CASSAWTGFRTDTQYF
CDR3 DNA: TGTGCCAGCAGCGCCTGGACAGGGTTCCGCACAGATACGCAGTATTTT
clone size: -
V gene: TRBV9
D gene: TRBD1
J gene: TRBJ2-3

CDR3 protein: CASSYPRLAGASGTGELFF
CDR3 DNA: TGTGCCAGCAGTTACCCGAGACTAGCGGGGGCCTCTGGGACCGGGGAGCTGTTTTTT
clone size: -
V gene: TRBV6-7
D gene: TRBD2
J gene: TRBJ2-2

CDR3 protein: CASSLPDRWAGYTF
CDR3 DNA: TGTGCCAGCAGTTTGCCCGACCGATGGGCTGGCTACACCTTC
clone size: -
V gene: TRBV28
D gene: -
J gene: TRBJ1-2

CDR3 protein: CASRFSQSSNQPQNF
CDR3 DNA: TGTGCCAGTCGATTTAGTCAAAGTAGCAATCAGCCCCAGAATTTT
clone size: once
V gene: TRBV6-5
D gene: -
J gene: TRBJ1-5

CDR3 protein: CAVRHGGNEQFF
CDR3 DNA: TGTGCCGTCCGCCACGGGGGGAATGAGCAGTTCTTC
clone size: -
V gene: TRBV19
D gene: TRBD2
J gene: TRBJ2-1

CDR3 protein: CASSPLGVPNTEAFF
CDR3 DNA: TGTGCCAGCAGCCCCCTCGGGGTACCGAACACTGAAGCTTTCTTT
clone size: -
V gene: TRBV14
D gene: -
J gene: TRBJ1-1

CDR3 protein: CASRIAGSTDTQYF
CDR3 DNA: TGTGCCAGCAGGATAGCGGGGAGCACAGATACGCAGTATTTT
clone size: -
V gene: TRBV6-5
D gene: TRBD2
J gene: TRBJ2-3

CDR3 protein: CAWSVGTGCEAFF
CDR3 DNA: TGTGCCTGGAGTGTAGGGACAGGTTGTGAAGCTTTCTTT
clone size: -
V gene: TRBV30
D gene: TRBD1
J gene: TRBJ1-1

CDR3 protein: CASSAGYSTDTQYF
CDR3 DNA: TGTGCCAGCTCCGCGGGGTACAGCACAGATACGCAGTATTTT
clone size: -
V gene: TRBV9
D gene: -
J gene: TRBJ2-3

CDR3 protein: CASSHDRGREKLFF
CDR3 DNA: TGTGCCAGCAGCCATGACAGGGGGCGGGAAAAACTGTTTTTT
clone size: -
V gene: TRBV5-5
D gene: TRBD1
J gene: TRBJ1-4

CDR3 protein: CASSAGQGGYEQYF
CDR3 DNA: TGTGCCAGCAGCGCAGGCCAAGGGGGCTACGAGCAGTACTTC
clone size: few
V gene: TRBV5-5
D gene: -
J gene: TRBJ2-7

CDR3 protein: CASLMGVHEQYF
CDR3 DNA: TGTGCCAGCCTCATGGGCGTCCACGAGCAGTACTTC
clone size: few
V gene: TRBV6-1
D gene: -
J gene: TRBJ2-7

CDR3 protein: CASSQEGGRGQPQHF
CDR3 DNA: TGCGCCAGCAGCCAAGAGGGGGGGCGCGGTCAGCCCCAGCATTTT
clone size: many
V gene: TRBV4-3
D gene: -
J gene: TRBJ1-5